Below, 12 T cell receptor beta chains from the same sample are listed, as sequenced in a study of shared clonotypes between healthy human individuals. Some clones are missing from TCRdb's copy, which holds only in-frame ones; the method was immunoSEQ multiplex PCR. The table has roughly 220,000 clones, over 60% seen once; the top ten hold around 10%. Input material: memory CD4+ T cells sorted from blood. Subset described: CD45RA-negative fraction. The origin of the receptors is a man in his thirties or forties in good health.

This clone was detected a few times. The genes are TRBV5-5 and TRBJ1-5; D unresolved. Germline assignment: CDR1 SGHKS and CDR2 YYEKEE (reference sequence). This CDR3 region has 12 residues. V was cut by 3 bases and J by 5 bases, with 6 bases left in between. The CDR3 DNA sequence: TGTGCCAGCAGCTACAGAGATCAGCCCCAGCATTTT. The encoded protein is CASSYRDQPQHF.

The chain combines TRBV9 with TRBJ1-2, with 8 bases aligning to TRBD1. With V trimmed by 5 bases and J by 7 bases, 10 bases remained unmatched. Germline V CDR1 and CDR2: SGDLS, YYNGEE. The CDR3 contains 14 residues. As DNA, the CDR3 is TGTGCCAGCAGTATAGATCAGGGGGCAAGTGGCTACACCTTC. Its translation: CASSIDQGASGYTF.

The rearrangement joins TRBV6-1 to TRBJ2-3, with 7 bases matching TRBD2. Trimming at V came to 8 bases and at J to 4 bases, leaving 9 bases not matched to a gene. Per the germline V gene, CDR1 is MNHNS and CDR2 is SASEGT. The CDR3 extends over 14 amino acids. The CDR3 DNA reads TGTGCCAGCGGACGGGAGGAGTACGCAGATACGCAGTATTTT. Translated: CASGREEYADTQYF.

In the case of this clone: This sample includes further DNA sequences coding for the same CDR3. The CDR3 sequence: CASSLALAGTYNEQFF. CDR3 coding DNA: TGTGCCAGCAGCTTAGCCCTAGCCGGAACCTACAATGAGCAGTTCTTC. The chain employs TRBV7-9 and TRBJ2-1; D might be TRBD2 (5 bases). The CDR3 has 16 residues. CDR1 is SEHNR and CDR2 is FQNEAQ in the germline V gene (reference sequence). Between the trimmed V and J ends, which lost 0 bases and 2 bases, there was a span of 11 bases.

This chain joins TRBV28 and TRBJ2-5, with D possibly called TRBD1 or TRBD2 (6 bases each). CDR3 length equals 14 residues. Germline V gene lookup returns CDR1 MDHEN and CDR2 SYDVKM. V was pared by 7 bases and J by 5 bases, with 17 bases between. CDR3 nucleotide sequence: TGTGCCAGCAACTCATGGGGGGCCGGGGAGACCCAGTACTTC. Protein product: CASNSWGAGETQYF. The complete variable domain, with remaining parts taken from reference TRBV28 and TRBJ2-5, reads DVKVTQSSRYLVKRTGEKVFLECVQDMDHENMFWYRQDPGLGLRLIYFSYDVKMKEKGDIPEGYSVSREKKERFSLILESASTNQTSMYLCASNSWGAGETQYFGPGTRLLVL.

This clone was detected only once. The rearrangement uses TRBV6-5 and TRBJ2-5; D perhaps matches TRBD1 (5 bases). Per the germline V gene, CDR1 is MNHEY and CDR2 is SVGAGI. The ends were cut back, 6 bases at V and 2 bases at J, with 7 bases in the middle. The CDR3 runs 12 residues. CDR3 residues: CASSQGQETQYF. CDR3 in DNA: TGTGCCAGCAGCCAGGGTCAAGAGACCCAGTACTTC.

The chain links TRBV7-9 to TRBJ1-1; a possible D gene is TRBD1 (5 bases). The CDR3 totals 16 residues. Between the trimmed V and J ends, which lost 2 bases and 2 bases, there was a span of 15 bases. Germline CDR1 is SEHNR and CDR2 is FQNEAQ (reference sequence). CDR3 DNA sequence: TGTGCCAGCAGCTTAATCCCTCGGACATTTAACACTGAAGCTTTCTTT. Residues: CASSLIPRTFNTEAFF.

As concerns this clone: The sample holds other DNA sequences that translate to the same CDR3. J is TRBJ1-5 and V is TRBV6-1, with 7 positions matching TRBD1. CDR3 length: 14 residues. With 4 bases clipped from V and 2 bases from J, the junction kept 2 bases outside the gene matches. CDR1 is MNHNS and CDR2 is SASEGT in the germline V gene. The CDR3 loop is CASSGQGGNQPQHF. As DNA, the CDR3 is TGTGCCAGCAGTGGACAGGGTGGCAATCAGCCCCAGCATTTT.

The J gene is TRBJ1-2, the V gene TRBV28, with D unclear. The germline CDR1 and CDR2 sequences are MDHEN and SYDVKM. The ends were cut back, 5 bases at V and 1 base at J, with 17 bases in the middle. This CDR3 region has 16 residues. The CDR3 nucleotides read TGTGCCAGCAGTCCTCAAGAGGGTAGAGATAACTATGGCTACACCTTC. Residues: CASSPQEGRDNYGYTF.

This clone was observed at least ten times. CDR3 DNA sequence: TGTGCCAGCAGCCACTCCCTTTATGAAGAAGGCTACACCTTC. Translating gives CASSHSLYEEGYTF. The V and J genes are TRBV6-1 and TRBJ1-2, with unresolved D. Germline CDR1 and CDR2: MNHNS and SASEGT. The CDR3 is made up of 14 amino acids. Deletions cut 6 bases from V and 8 bases from J, with 19 bases between.

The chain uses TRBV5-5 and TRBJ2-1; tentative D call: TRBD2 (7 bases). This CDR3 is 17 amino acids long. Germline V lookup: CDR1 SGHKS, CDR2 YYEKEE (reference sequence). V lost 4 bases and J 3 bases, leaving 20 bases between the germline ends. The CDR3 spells CASSPRGGREGYNEQFF. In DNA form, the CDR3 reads TGTGCCAGCAGCCCCCGCGGGGGCAGGGAGGGCTACAATGAGCAGTTCTTC.

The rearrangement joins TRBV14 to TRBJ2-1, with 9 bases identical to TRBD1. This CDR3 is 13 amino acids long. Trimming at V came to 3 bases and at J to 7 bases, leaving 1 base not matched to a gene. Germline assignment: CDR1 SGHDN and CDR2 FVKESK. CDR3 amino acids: CASSHGQGNEQFF. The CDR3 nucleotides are TGTGCCAGCAGCCACGGACAGGGGAATGAGCAGTTCTTC.